This is a list of T cell receptor beta chains from one sample in a study of cytomegalovirus exposure and HLA in healthy donors. Data came from immunoSEQ multiplex PCR; TCRdb stores just in-frame clones and leaves some out. Here the sample table reports about 75,000 clones. The sample consisted of PBMCs. The receptors come from a man in his forties or fifties in good health and CMV-seronegative. The CDR3 runs from the conserved cysteine through the conserved F or W. The D gene is left open where the match is weak.

>TRBJ2-2|TRBV2|TRBD1
TGTGCCAGCAGCCAGGACAGGAGGAACACCGGGGAGCTGTTTTTT
CASSQDRRNTGELFF
>TRBJ2-5|TRBV9|-
TGTGCCAGCAGCGTAGAGGGCAGGGCGATGGAGACCCAGTACTTC
CASSVEGRAMETQYF
>TRBJ1-2|TRBV25-1|TRBD1
TGTGCCAGCAGGACCGGAGGGACAGGGTATGGCTACACCTTC
CASRTGGTGYGYTF
>TRBJ2-1|TRBV7-9|-
TGTGCCAGCAGCTTAGCTCTAGAGAATGAGCAGTTCTTC
CASSLALENEQFF
>TRBJ1-1|TRBV30|-
TGTGCCTGGAGTGTACGAGTCGACAATGAAGCTTTCTTT
CAWSVRVDNEAFF
>TRBJ1-1|TRBV7-2|TRBD1
TGTGCCAGCAGCCCAAATGGCGGGACAGTGAACACTGAAGCTTTCTTT
CASSPNGGTVNTEAFF
>TRBJ2-5|TRBV6-5|TRBD2
TGTGCCAGCAGGGGCGGGGGAAGGGAAACCCAGTACTTC
CASRGGGRETQYF
>TRBJ2-7|TRBV7-8|-
TGTGCCAGCAGCCCCTTGGGGGGGGGCGGAGAGCAGTACTTC
CASSPLGGGGEQYF
>TRBJ2-1|TRBV7-9|-
TGTGCCAGCAGCTTAGCCAGGGATCAGCAGTTCTTC
CASSLARDQQFF
>TRBJ2-7|TRBV5-6|-
TGTGCCAGCAGCTACCAGACAGGTAGGGGCTCCTACGAGCAGTACTTC
CASSYQTGRGSYEQYF
>TRBJ2-7|TRBV27|TRBD1
TGTGCCAGCAGTTTCCGGGACAGGTTAGGCGAGCAGTACTTC
CASSFRDRLGEQYF
>TRBJ2-5|TRBV19|-
TGTGCCAGTAGTATAGGAGGCGAGACCCAGTACTTC
CASSIGGETQYF
>TRBJ2-2|TRBV11-2|-
TGTGCCAGCAGCCCAGCCGGGGAGCTGTTTTTT
CASSPAGELFF
>TRBJ2-7|TRBV4-1|-
TGCGCCAGCAGCCAGGCTAGCGCCTACGAGCAGTACTTC
CASSQASAYEQYF
>TRBJ2-4|TRBV13|TRBD1
TGTGCCAGCAGAGGGGGCTCAGGCCGAAACATTCAGTACTTC
CASRGGSGRNIQYF
>TRBJ2-7|TRBV6-1|TRBD1
TGTGCCAGCAGTGTTAGGACAGGGGGAGGGAACGAGCAGTACTTC
CASSVRTGGGNEQYF
>TRBJ1-1|TRBV6-1|TRBD1
TGTGCCAGCAGTGTCGGACAGGGGGCTTGGAACACTGAAGCTTTCTTT
CASSVGQGAWNTEAFF
>TRBJ1-6|TRBV2|-
TGTGCCAGCGTTACTACCTATAATTCACCCCTCCACTTT
CASVTTYNSPLHF
>TRBJ1-6|TRBV6-1|-
TGTGCCAGCAGTGAACAGGCTGGATCACCCCTCCACTTT
CASSEQAGSPLHF
>TRBJ1-6|TRBV6-5|-
TGTGCCAGCAGTTACGCGTCCGGGCAGGGTAATTCACCCCTCCACTTT
CASSYASGQGNSPLHF
>TRBJ1-6|TRBV7-2|-
TGTGCCAGCAGCTTTGACCAAGGGAGTTCACCCCTCCACTTT
CASSFDQGSSPLHF
>TRBJ1-6|TRBV2|-
TGTGCCAGCAGCACGACAGACTCCTATAATTCACCCCTCCACTTT
CASSTTDSYNSPLHF
>TRBJ2-7|TRBV5-5|-
TGTGCCAGCAGTTGGGCAGATGGCTACGAGCAGTACTTC
CASSWADGYEQYF
>TRBJ2-6|TRBV29-1|TRBD1
TGCAGCGGCCTGACAGGGTTAGTTTCTGGGGCCAACGTCCTGACTTTC
CSGLTGLVSGANVLTF
>TRBJ1-5|TRBV15|-
TGTGCCACCAGCAGAGAAAGGACAGAGAGCAATCAGCCCCAGCATTTT
CATSRERTESNQPQHF
>TRBJ2-1|TRBV6-6|-
TGTGCCAGCAGTTCCAGCGAGAAGCAGTTCTTC
CASSSSEKQFF
>TRBJ2-7|TRBV30|-
TGTGCCTGGAGTGTAAGCCAGGTGCTTTTGTACGAGCAGTACTTC
CAWSVSQVLLYEQYF
>TRBJ2-5|TRBV7-9|-
TGTGCCAGCAGCTTAGACCTCAGGTCCGAGACCCAGTACTTC
CASSLDLRSETQYF
>TRBJ2-1|TRBV9|TRBD2
TGTGCCAGCAGCGTAGTTGGACTAGCGGGACACAACAATGAGCAGTTCTTC
CASSVVGLAGHNNEQFF
>TRBJ1-6|TRBV2|TRBD1
TGTGCCAGCAGTGGTCGACCGGGACAGGGAATGTATAATTCACCCCTCCACTTT
CASSGRPGQGMYNSPLHF
>TRBJ1-5|TRBV6-5|-
TGTGCCAGCAATTACTCGGAGGGGAGCAATCAGCCCCAGCATTTT
CASNYSEGSNQPQHF
>TRBJ2-7|TRBV5-1|TRBD2
TGCGCCAGCGGACAGACTAGCGGGGGGGCCATATCCGAGCAGTACTTC
CASGQTSGGAISEQYF
>TRBJ2-3|TRBV5-1|TRBD2
TGCGCCAGCAGCTTGGGATCGGCGGGGGGAGGCACAGATACGCAGTATTTT
CASSLGSAGGGTDTQYF
>TRBJ1-2|TRBV5-1|-
TGCGCCAGCAGTCAACCACCACATACGGGTGGCTACACCTTC
CASSQPPHTGGYTF
>TRBJ2-7|TRBV2|-
TGTGCCAGCAAGCGACTACCCTACGAGCAGTACTTC
CASKRLPYEQYF
>TRBJ1-1|TRBV7-2|-
TGTGCCAGCAGCTTGTCGTCCGTTACTGAAGCTTTCTTT
CASSLSSVTEAFF
>TRBJ1-2|TRBV30|-
TGTGCCTGGAGTGTTAGTACAGGGAGCCGCAATGGCTACACCTTC
CAWSVSTGSRNGYTF
>TRBJ1-1|TRBV28|-
TGTGCCAGCAGTTCCCCCTCGGTCCCCGGGAACACTGAAGCTTTCTTT
CASSSPSVPGNTEAFF
>TRBJ1-6|TRBV28|-
TGTGCCAGCAGTTCCCGTTACAGGGACTCACCCCTCCACTTT
CASSSRYRDSPLHF